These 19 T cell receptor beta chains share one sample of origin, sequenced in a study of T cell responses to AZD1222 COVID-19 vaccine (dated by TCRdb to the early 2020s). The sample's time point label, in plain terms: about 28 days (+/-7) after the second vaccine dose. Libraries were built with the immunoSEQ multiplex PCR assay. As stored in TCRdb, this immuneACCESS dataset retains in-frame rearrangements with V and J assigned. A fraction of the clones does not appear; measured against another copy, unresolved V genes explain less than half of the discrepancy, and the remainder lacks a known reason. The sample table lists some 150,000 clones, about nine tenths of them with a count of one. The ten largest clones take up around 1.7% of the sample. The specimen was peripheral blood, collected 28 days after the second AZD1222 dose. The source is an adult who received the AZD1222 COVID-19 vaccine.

The CDR3 nucleotides are TGTGCCAGCAACAGACGTAGTGAAGCTTTCTTT. It translates to CASNRRSEAFF. This chain connects TRBV28 to TRBJ1-1; D is ambiguous. V shed 7 bases and J shed 7 bases, with 10 bases lying between them. Germline V CDR1 and CDR2: MDHEN, SYDVKM. The CDR3 has 11 amino acids.

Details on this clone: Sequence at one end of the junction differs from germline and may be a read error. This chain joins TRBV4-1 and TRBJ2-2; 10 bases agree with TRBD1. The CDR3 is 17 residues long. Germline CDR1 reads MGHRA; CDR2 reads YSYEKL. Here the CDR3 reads CASSQERQGAKTGELFF. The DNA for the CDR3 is TGCGCCAGCAGCCAAGAAAGACAGGGGGCGAAAACCGGGGAGCTGTTTTTT.

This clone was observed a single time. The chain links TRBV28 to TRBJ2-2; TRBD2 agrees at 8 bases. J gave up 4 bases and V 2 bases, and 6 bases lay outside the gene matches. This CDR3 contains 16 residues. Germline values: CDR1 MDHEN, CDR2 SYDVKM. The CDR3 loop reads CASSLPRSGGTGELFF. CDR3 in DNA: TGTGCCAGCAGTTTACCCCGGAGCGGGGGCACCGGGGAGCTGTTTTTT.

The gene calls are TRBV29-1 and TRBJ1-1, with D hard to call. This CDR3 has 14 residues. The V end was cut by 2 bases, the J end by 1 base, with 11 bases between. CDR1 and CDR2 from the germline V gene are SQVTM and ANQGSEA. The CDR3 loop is CSVEMYGENTEAFF. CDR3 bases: TGCAGCGTTGAAATGTACGGAGAGAACACTGAAGCTTTCTTT.

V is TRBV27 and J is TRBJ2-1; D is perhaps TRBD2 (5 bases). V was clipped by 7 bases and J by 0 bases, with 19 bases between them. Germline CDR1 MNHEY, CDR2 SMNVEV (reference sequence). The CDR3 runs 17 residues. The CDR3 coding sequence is TGTGCCAGCACCCCGTTGGGGAGTATGGGCTCCTACAATGAGCAGTTCTTC. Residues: CASTPLGSMGSYNEQFF.

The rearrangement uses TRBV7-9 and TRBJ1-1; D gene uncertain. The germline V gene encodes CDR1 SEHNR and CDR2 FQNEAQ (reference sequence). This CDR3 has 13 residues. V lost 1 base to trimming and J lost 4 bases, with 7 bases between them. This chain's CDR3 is CASSLGSGTEAFF. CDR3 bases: TGTGCCAGCAGCTTAGGTAGCGGCACTGAAGCTTTCTTT.

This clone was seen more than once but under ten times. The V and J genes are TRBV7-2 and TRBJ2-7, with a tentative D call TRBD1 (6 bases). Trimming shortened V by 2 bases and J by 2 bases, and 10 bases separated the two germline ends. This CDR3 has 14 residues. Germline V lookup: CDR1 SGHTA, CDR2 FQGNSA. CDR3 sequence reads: CASSLQQGPYEQYF. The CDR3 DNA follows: TGTGCCAGCAGCTTACAACAGGGCCCCTACGAGCAGTACTTC.

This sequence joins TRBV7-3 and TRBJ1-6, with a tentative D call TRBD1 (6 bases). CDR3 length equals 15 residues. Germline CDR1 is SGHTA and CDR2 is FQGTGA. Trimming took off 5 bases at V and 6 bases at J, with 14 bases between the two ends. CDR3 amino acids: CASSAQGTANSPLHF. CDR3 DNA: TGTGCCAGCAGCGCACAGGGAACCGCTAATTCACCCCTCCACTTT.

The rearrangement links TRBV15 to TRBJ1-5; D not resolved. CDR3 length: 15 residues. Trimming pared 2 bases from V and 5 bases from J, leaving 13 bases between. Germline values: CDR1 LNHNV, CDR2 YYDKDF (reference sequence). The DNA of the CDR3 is TGTGCCACCAGCAGACCAACTTTGGGGTATCAGCCCCAGCATTTT. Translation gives CATSRPTLGYQPQHF. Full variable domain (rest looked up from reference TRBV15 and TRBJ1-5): DAMVIQNPRYQVTQFGKPVTLSCSQTLNHNVMYWYQQKSSQAPKLLFHYYDKDFNNEADTPDNFQSRRPNTSFCFLDIRSPGLGDTAMYLCATSRPTLGYQPQHFGDGTRLSIL.

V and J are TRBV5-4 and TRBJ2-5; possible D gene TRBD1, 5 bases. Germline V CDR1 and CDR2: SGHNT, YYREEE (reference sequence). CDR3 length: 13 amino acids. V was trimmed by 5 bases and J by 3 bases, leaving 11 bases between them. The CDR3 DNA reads TGTGCCAGCAGTAGACAGAACGAAGAGACCCAGTACTTC. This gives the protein CASSRQNEETQYF.

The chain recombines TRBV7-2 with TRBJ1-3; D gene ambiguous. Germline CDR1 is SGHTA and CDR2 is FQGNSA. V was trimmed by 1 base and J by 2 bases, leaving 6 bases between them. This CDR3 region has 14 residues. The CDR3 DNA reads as TGTGCCAGCAGCTTAGTCGCCGCTGGAAACACCATATATTTT. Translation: CASSLVAAGNTIYF.

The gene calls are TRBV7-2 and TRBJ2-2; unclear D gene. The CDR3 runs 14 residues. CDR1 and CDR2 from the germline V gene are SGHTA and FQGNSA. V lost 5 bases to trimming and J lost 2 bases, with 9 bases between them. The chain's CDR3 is CASSAPKNTGELFF. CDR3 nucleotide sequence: TGTGCCAGCAGCGCGCCGAAAAACACCGGGGAGCTGTTTTTT. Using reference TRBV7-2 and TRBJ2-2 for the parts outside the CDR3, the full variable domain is GAGVSQSPSNKVTEKGKDVELRCDPISGHTALYWYRQSLGQGLEFLIYFQGNSAPDKSGLPSDRFSAERTGGSVSTLTIQRTQQEDSAVYLCASSAPKNTGELFFGEGSRLTVL.

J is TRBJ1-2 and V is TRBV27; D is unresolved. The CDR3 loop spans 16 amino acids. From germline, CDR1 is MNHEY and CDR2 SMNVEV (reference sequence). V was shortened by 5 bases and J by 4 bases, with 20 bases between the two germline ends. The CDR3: CASSPQTPPEAYGYTF. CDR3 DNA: TGTGCCAGCAGTCCTCAGACACCTCCAGAAGCCTATGGCTACACCTTC.

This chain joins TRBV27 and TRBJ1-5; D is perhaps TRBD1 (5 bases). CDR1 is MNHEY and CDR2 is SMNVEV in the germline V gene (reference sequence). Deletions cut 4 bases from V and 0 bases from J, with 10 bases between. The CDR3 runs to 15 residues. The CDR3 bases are TGTGCCAGCAGTTCTACAGGAAATAGCAATCAGCCCCAGCATTTT. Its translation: CASSSTGNSNQPQHF.

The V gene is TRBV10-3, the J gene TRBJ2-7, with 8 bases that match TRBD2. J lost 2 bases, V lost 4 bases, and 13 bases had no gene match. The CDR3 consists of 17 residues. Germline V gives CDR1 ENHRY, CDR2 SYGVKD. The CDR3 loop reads CAISAGVTSGGPYEQYF. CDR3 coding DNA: TGTGCCATCAGTGCCGGTGTCACTAGCGGCGGACCCTACGAGCAGTACTTC.

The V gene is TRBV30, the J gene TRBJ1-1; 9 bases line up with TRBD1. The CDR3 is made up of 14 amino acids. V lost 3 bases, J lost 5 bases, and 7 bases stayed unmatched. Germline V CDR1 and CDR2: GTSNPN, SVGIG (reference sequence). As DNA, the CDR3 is TGTGCCTGGAGCAAAGACAGGGGGAGGACTGAAGCTTTCTTT. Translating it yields CAWSKDRGRTEAFF.

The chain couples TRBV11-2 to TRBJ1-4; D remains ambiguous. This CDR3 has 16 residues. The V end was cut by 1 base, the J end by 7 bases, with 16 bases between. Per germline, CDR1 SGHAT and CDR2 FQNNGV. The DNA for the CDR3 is TGTGCCAGCAGCTTAGCGTTCCGGGGAGAAATTGAAAAACTGTTTTTT. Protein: CASSLAFRGEIEKLFF.

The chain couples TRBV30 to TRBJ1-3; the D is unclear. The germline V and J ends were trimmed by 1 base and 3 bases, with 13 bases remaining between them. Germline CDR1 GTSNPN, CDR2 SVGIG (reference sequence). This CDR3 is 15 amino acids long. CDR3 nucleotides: TGTGCCTGGAGTGAAGGGTTACTGAGTGGAAACACCATATATTTT. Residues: CAWSEGLLSGNTIYF.

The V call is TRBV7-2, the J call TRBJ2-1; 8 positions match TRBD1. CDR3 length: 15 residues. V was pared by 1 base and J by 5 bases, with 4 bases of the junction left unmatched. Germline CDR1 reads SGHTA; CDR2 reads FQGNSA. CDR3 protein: CASSLVGQGHNEQFF. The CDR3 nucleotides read TGTGCCAGCAGCTTAGTTGGACAGGGTCACAATGAGCAGTTCTTC.